The 19 T cell receptor beta chains listed next were all sequenced from one sample in a study of cytomegalovirus exposure and HLA in healthy donors. This PCR relied on a set of 60 Vbeta primers and 13 Jbeta primers. The table came from immunoSEQ multiplex PCR; TCRdb's copy has only in-frame clones and leaves some out. The table shows about 120,000 clones, with 75% occurring only once. Material for sequencing was PBMCs. The receptors stem from a woman between 40 and 55 years old in good health and CMV-seropositive.

The V gene is TRBV18, the J gene TRBJ1-1, with D uncertain. V lost 2 bases, J lost 6 bases, and 10 bases lay in between. Germline CDR1 reads KGHSH; CDR2 reads LQKENI. This CDR3 has 13 residues. The CDR3 DNA reads as TGTGCCAGCTCACCAAGAGAGGCCGCTGAAGCTTTCTTT. Protein: CASSPREAAEAFF.

This sequence joins TRBV30 and TRBJ1-2; D is unresolved. CDR3 length: 9 residues. Germline V gene sequence: CDR1 GTSNPN, CDR2 SVGIG (reference sequence). V lost 4 bases and J lost 12, with 9 bases in between. The CDR3 is CAWTPGNTF. Here the CDR3 DNA reads TGTGCCTGGACGCCCGGTAACACCTTC.

The rearrangement joins TRBV7-9 to TRBJ2-1, with D possibly matching TRBD2 (5 bases). Trimming shortened V by 1 base and J by 6 bases, and 10 bases separated the two germline ends. Germline CDR1 is SEHNR and CDR2 is FQNEAQ (reference sequence). The CDR3 length is 14 residues. The CDR3 DNA reads as TGTGCCAGCAGCTTAGTGCTAGAGGGCAATGAGCAGTTCTTC. This sequence encodes CASSLVLEGNEQFF.

The chain employs TRBV11-2 and TRBJ1-2; D remains unclear. This CDR3 is built from 16 residues. Germline-derived CDR1 and CDR2 are SGHAT and FQNNGV. V lost 1 base, J lost 3 bases, and 15 bases lay in between. The CDR3 here is CASSLVEGTSHYGYTF. In DNA, the CDR3 is TGTGCCAGCAGCTTAGTAGAGGGTACCTCCCACTATGGCTACACCTTC.

The CDR3 spells CSVERRASTQETQYF. DNA for the CDR3: TGCAGCGTTGAAAGGCGGGCAAGTACACAAGAGACCCAGTACTTC. The rearrangement links TRBV29-1 to TRBJ2-5; D is possibly TRBD2 (5 bases). Germline CDR1 is SQVTM and CDR2 is ANQGSEA. The V end lost 2 bases, the J end lost 2 bases, and 15 bases lay between the germline ends. CDR3 length equals 15 residues.

The rearrangement joins TRBV5-1 to TRBJ1-6; D is possibly TRBD1 (6 bases). Trimming took off 2 bases at V and 4 bases at J, with 16 bases between the two ends. Germline CDR1 reads SGHRS; CDR2 reads YFSETQ. This CDR3 has 17 residues. CDR3 DNA sequence: TGCGCCAGCAGCTTAGCCTCCGGAAGGGGGTATAATTCACCCCTCCACTTT. This gives the protein CASSLASGRGYNSPLHF.

A few counts support this clone. The V and J genes are TRBV6-5 and TRBJ1-3; D is unclear. The germline V gene encodes CDR1 MNHEY and CDR2 SVGAGI. This CDR3 is 13 amino acids long. Deletions cut 2 bases from V and 4 bases from J, with 6 bases between. As DNA, the CDR3 is TGTGCCAGCAGTTACGGCCTCGGAAACACCATATATTTT. Amino acid sequence: CASSYGLGNTIYF.

This clone was counted between two and nine times. The sample carries other DNA sequences with the same CDR3. This chain joins TRBV5-1 and TRBJ1-1, with D perhaps TRBD1 (5 bases). Germline V CDR1 and CDR2: SGHRS, YFSETQ. The CDR3 consists of 15 residues. V dropped 0 bases and J dropped 0 bases, with 9 bases sitting between them. The DNA of the CDR3 is TGCGCCAGCAGCTTGGGGCAGGGAATGAACACTGAAGCTTTCTTT. It is translated as CASSLGQGMNTEAFF.

The chain has TRBV7-2 and TRBJ1-6, with 7 bases lining up with TRBD1. There are 14 residues in the CDR3. Per germline, CDR1 SGHTA and CDR2 FQGNSA. V gave up 5 bases and J gave up 7 bases; unmatched junction bases: 5. The CDR3 sequence is CASSNRGPNSPLHF. The DNA for the CDR3 is TGTGCCAGCAGCAACAGGGGTCCCAATTCACCCCTCCACTTT.

The chain combines TRBV21-1 with TRBJ2-7; TRBD1 was called by the table and not checked on the DNA. TRBV21-1 represents a pseudogene. The length of the CDR3 is 13 residues. CDR3 amino acids: CAIPQGPRGEQYF. The CDR3 DNA is TGTGCCATCCCACAGGGCCCTCGGGGCGAGCAGTACTTC.

The chain couples TRBV4-1 to TRBJ2-1; 11 bases line up with TRBD2. The CDR3 is 16 residues long. J gave up 9 bases and V 3 bases, and 10 bases lay outside the gene matches. In germline, CDR1 is MGHRA, CDR2 YSYEKL. DNA of the CDR3: TGCGCCAGCAGCCACACGGGACTAGCGGTAACAAGTGAGCAGTTCTTC. Translated: CASSHTGLAVTSEQFF.

The chain combines TRBV7-9 with TRBJ2-1, with a weak D call TRBD1 (7 bases). The CDR3 totals 14 residues. CDR1 is SEHNR, CDR2 FQNEAQ, per germline (reference sequence). Trimming left V 5 bases short and J 6 bases short, with 14 bases between. CDR3 protein: CASSPGGTVNEQFF. The CDR3 coding sequence is TGTGCCAGCAGCCCCGGCGGGACAGTCAATGAGCAGTTCTTC. The entire variable domain, with the rest obtained from reference TRBV7-9 and TRBJ2-1, is as follows: DTGVSQNPRHKITKRGQNVTFRCDPISEHNRLYWYRQTLGQGPEFLTYFQNEAQLEKSRLLSDRFSAERPKGSFSTLEIQRTEQGDSAMYLCASSPGGTVNEQFFGPGTRLTVL.

This clone was seen only a few times. The same CDR3 can be traced to other DNA sequences in this sample. The J gene is TRBJ1-5, the V gene TRBV4-1, with D unclear. This CDR3 has 15 amino acids. The germline V and J ends were trimmed by 0 bases and 4 bases, with 10 bases remaining between them. The germline V gene has CDR1 MGHRA and CDR2 YSYEKL. Here the CDR3 DNA reads TGCGCCAGCAGCCAAGAAAGAACGGGAAATCAGCCCCAGCATTTT. This encodes CASSQERTGNQPQHF.

This chain links TRBV30 with TRBJ2-7; 9 bases match TRBD1. Germline V lookup: CDR1 GTSNPN, CDR2 SVGIG (reference sequence). V trimming: 0 bases; J trimming: 5 bases; junction bases outside the gene matches: 5. This CDR3 comprises 14 residues. DNA for the CDR3: TGTGCCTGGAGTGTAACAGGGGGCCCCGACGAGCAGTACTTC. This sequence encodes CAWSVTGGPDEQYF.

J is TRBJ2-7 and V is TRBV5-1, with D possibly being TRBD2 (5 bases). Per the germline V gene, CDR1 is SGHRS and CDR2 is YFSETQ. This CDR3 contains 12 residues. V lost 0 bases and J 9 bases, leaving 10 bases between the germline ends. This CDR3 is CASSLDEGVQYF. DNA for the CDR3: TGCGCCAGCAGCTTGGATGAGGGCGTGCAGTACTTC.

The chain couples TRBV7-2 to TRBJ2-3, with a weak D call TRBD2 (7 bases). CDR1 and CDR2 (germline): SGHTA, FQGNSA. With 1 base removed from V and 3 bases from J, the gap between germline ends came to 14 bases. There are 16 residues in the CDR3. The CDR3 nucleotides read TGTGCCAGCAGCTTAGTTGGGGGGGCAAGGACAGATACGCAGTATTTT. As protein: CASSLVGGARTDTQYF.

The chain is built from TRBV7-9 and TRBJ2-1; TRBD2 agrees at 8 bases. J gave up 3 bases and V 2 bases, and 3 bases lay outside the gene matches. CDR3 length: 15 amino acids. Per the germline V gene, CDR1 is SEHNR and CDR2 is FQNEAQ (reference sequence). The CDR3 DNA follows: TGTGCCAGCAGCTTAAGACTAGCGAGCTACAATGAGCAGTTCTTC. This codes for CASSLRLASYNEQFF.

The chain is built from TRBV19 and TRBJ2-7; tentative D call: TRBD2 (6 bases). Germline loops: CDR1 LNHDA, CDR2 SQIVND (reference sequence). Between the trimmed V and J ends, which lost 5 bases and 0 bases, there was a span of 8 bases. The CDR3 totals 13 residues. This chain's CDR3 is CASSAGYSYEQYF. CDR3 in DNA: TGTGCCAGTAGTGCGGGGTACTCCTACGAGCAGTACTTC.

This rearrangement joins TRBV7-2 to TRBJ1-2; no definite D call. CDR3 size: 14 residues. CDR1 is SGHTA and CDR2 is FQGNSA in the germline V gene. V was cut by 8 bases and J by 7 bases, with 20 bases left in between. This chain's CDR3 is CASSPGGPTVGYTF. Here the CDR3 DNA reads TGTGCCAGCTCTCCCGGCGGGCCTACGGTTGGCTACACCTTC.